The 19 T cell receptor beta chains listed next were all sequenced from one sample in a study of blood T cell repertoires in COVID-19 (dated by TCRdb to about 2020). The library was made by the immunoSEQ multiplex PCR assay. This is the immuneACCESS table as TCRdb keeps it, with only in-frame sequences that have V and J called. A part of the clones is gone; compared with another copy, unresolved V genes explain less than half, and the rest is unexplained. The sample includes approximately 330,000 clones, with approximately 83% observed a single time. The ten largest make up around 4.4% of the sample. The sequencing sample was made of PBMCs or T cells enriched from blood (not recorded which). The receptors stem from a woman between 40 and 50 years old with acute COVID-19.

The chain recombines TRBV5-6 with TRBJ1-1, with D unclear. There are 15 residues in the CDR3. The V end was cut by 1 base, the J end by 0 bases, with 10 bases between. The germline CDR1 and CDR2 sequences are SGHDT and YYEEEE. The chain's CDR3 is CASSLYGVMNTEAFF. Written as DNA, the CDR3 is TGTGCCAGCAGCTTGTACGGAGTTATGAACACTGAAGCTTTCTTT.

In this sample, this clone turned up once. DNA of the CDR3: TGTGCCAGCAGCCAAGAACAGGGTCAGTTTAATTCACCCCTCCACTTT. Translation gives CASSQEQGQFNSPLHF. The chain couples TRBV4-2 to TRBJ1-6; D may be TRBD1 (6 bases). This CDR3 contains 16 residues. Germline V gene lookup returns CDR1 LGHNA and CDR2 YNFKEQ. With 0 bases removed from V and 6 bases from J, the gap between germline ends came to 12 bases.

CDR3 DNA: TGTGCCAGCAGTTTAGTGGGACAGCCGAGGAACATTCAGTACTTC. This translates into CASSLVGQPRNIQYF. V is TRBV27 and J is TRBJ2-4; 7 bases line up with TRBD1. Trimming removed 2 bases from V and 7 bases from J; junction bases left unmatched: 8. Per germline, CDR1 MNHEY and CDR2 SMNVEV (reference sequence). The CDR3 sequence is 15 residues long.

The gene calls are TRBV2 and TRBJ2-5, with 11 positions matching TRBD1. Germline V gene sequence: CDR1 SNHLY, CDR2 FYNNEI. The CDR3 contains 14 residues. V lost 6 bases, J lost 5 bases, and 5 bases stayed unmatched. The DNA for the CDR3 is TGTGCCAGCAGCCAGGACAGGGGGCGGGAGACCCAGTACTTC. It encodes CASSQDRGRETQYF.

The chain is built from TRBV18 and TRBJ2-7, with TRBD1 matching over 8 bases. The germline gives CDR1 KGHSH, CDR2 LQKENI. With V trimmed by 3 bases and J by 5 bases, 9 bases remained unmatched. This CDR3 region has 15 residues. CDR3 loop: CASSPQDRVIDEQYF. The CDR3 DNA is TGTGCCAGCTCACCCCAGGACAGGGTCATCGACGAGCAGTACTTC.

The count of this clone is one. This chain connects TRBV7-2 to TRBJ2-1; 13 bases agree with TRBD2. This CDR3 region has 19 residues. Germline trimming cut 4 bases from V and 4 bases from J; bases unmatched to any gene: 13. The germline CDR1 and CDR2 sequences are SGHTA and FQGNSA. The CDR3 spells CASSSWTSGRGGLYNEQFF. The CDR3 DNA sequence: TGTGCCAGCAGCTCTTGGACTAGCGGGAGAGGGGGGCTATACAATGAGCAGTTCTTC.

The genes are TRBV5-6 and TRBJ1-5; D is unresolved. Germline V lookup: CDR1 SGHDT, CDR2 YYEEEE. The CDR3 is 12 residues long. V lost 4 bases to trimming and J lost 5 bases, with 7 bases between them. The CDR3 loop reads CASSSRHQPQHF. As DNA, the CDR3 is TGTGCCAGCAGCAGCAGGCATCAGCCCCAGCATTTT. The variable domain in full, completed from reference TRBV5-6 and TRBJ1-5, reads DAGVTQSPTHLIKTRGQQVTLRCSPKSGHDTVSWYQQALGQGPQFIFQYYEEEERQRGNFPDRFSGHQFPNYSSELNVNALLLGDSALYLCASSSRHQPQHFGDGTRLSIL.

The rearrangement links TRBV27 to TRBJ2-3; 7 bases fit TRBD2. CDR1 MNHEY and CDR2 SMNVEV come from the germline V gene (reference sequence). This CDR3 is 16 amino acids long. J was trimmed by 6 bases and V by 0 bases; bases with no gene match: 9. The CDR3 sequence is CASSLSGMRGGDTQYF. CDR3 nucleotides: TGTGCCAGCAGTTTATCGGGGATGAGGGGAGGGGATACGCAGTATTTT.

This chain links TRBV29-1 with TRBJ2-5; possibly TRBD1 for D (5 bases). The germline gives CDR1 SQVTM, CDR2 ANQGSEA. V was shortened by 5 bases and J by 3 bases, with 13 bases between the two germline ends. This CDR3 region has 13 residues. CDR3: CSVTGLIEETQYF. The CDR3 nucleotides read TGCAGCGTTACAGGCCTAATAGAAGAGACCCAGTACTTC.

This rearrangement joins TRBV14 to TRBJ1-2; 9 positions match TRBD1. With V trimmed by 4 bases and J by 9 bases, 9 bases remained unmatched. This CDR3 comprises 14 residues. Germline loops: CDR1 SGHDN, CDR2 FVKESK. In DNA form, the CDR3 reads TGTGCCAGCAGCCGCAACAGGGGGCGGGAAAGCTACACCTTC. This encodes CASSRNRGRESYTF.

J is TRBJ2-2 and V is TRBV5-1, with unresolved D. This CDR3 has 17 residues. V was clipped by 0 bases and J by 1 base, with 13 bases between them. The germline CDR1 and CDR2 sequences are SGHRS and YFSETQ. The CDR3, as DNA: TGCGCCAGCAGCTTGGCCGACGACACGTGGAACACCGGGGAGCTGTTTTTT. Protein: CASSLADDTWNTGELFF.

This chain links TRBV7-3 with TRBJ1-2; D ambiguous. Germline V gene lookup returns CDR1 SGHTA and CDR2 FQGTGA. The CDR3 has 13 amino acids. The V end lost 2 bases, the J end lost 8 bases, and 12 bases lay between the germline ends. CDR3 in amino acids: CASSLDGLEGYTF. The CDR3 bases are TGTGCCAGCAGCTTAGACGGGTTGGAGGGCTACACCTTC.

This chain connects TRBV10-3 to TRBJ2-1; D is unclear. The CDR3 sequence is 13 residues long. Trimming cost V 0 bases and J 5 bases, with 5 bases left between them. Germline CDR1 and CDR2: ENHRY and SYGVKD. CDR3 coding DNA: TGTGCCATCAGTGAGTCCCGTAACAATGAGCAGTTCTTC. This gives the protein CAISESRNNEQFF.

The chain is built from TRBV5-5 and TRBJ2-2; 7 positions agree with TRBD1. Germline V gives CDR1 SGHKS, CDR2 YYEKEE (reference sequence). This CDR3 is 15 amino acids long. V lost 3 bases, J lost 3 bases, and 5 bases stayed unmatched. This CDR3 is CASSSGQVYTGELFF. The CDR3 DNA is TGTGCCAGCAGCTCCGGACAGGTGTACACCGGGGAGCTGTTTTTT.

CDR3 sequence reads: CASSEGVLGTSTDTQYF. CDR3 nucleotides: TGTGCCAGCAGTGAAGGTGTTCTGGGGACTAGCACAGATACGCAGTATTTT. The rearrangement joins TRBV25-1 to TRBJ2-3, with a tentative D call TRBD2 (6 bases). Looked up from germline, CDR1 is MGHDK and CDR2 is SYGVNS. The CDR3 is made up of 17 amino acids. Trimming stripped 2 bases from V and 0 bases from J, with 15 bases between.

The rearrangement uses TRBV27 and TRBJ2-1, with a tentative D call TRBD2 (6 bases). CDR1 and CDR2 (germline): MNHEY, SMNVEV (reference sequence). This CDR3 contains 18 residues. Trimming left V 7 bases short and J 0 bases short, with 22 bases between. The CDR3 nucleotides read TGTGCCAGCACCCTAAGGGCGGACTACACAACCTCCTACAATGAGCAGTTCTTC. Amino acids: CASTLRADYTTSYNEQFF.

This rearrangement joins TRBV7-9 to TRBJ2-3; TRBD1 aligns across 7 bases. V lost 5 bases to trimming and J lost 0 bases; unmatched junction nucleotides: 8. This CDR3 contains 16 residues. Germline lookup yields CDR1 SEHNR and CDR2 FQNEAQ (reference sequence). CDR3: CASSDRVGLSTDTQYF. The CDR3 coding sequence is TGTGCCAGCAGCGACAGGGTGGGGCTAAGCACAGATACGCAGTATTTT.

The chain has TRBV7-2 and TRBJ1-2, with 8 positions matching TRBD1. The CDR3 loop spans 14 amino acids. Germline assignment: CDR1 SGHTA and CDR2 FQGNSA. J was trimmed by 5 bases and V by 5 bases; bases with no gene match: 7. CDR3 coding DNA: TGTGCCAGCAGCCGGGACAGGATGAGATATGGCTACACCTTC. Residues: CASSRDRMRYGYTF.

The chain uses TRBV6-5 and TRBJ1-5, with a possible D match to TRBD1 (5 bases). V lost 3 bases and J 7 bases, leaving 13 bases between the germline ends. This CDR3 contains 14 residues. Germline V gene sequence: CDR1 MNHEY, CDR2 SVGAGI. This CDR3 is CASSYGGGGQPQHF. The CDR3 DNA follows: TGTGCCAGCAGTTATGGCGGGGGTGGCCAGCCCCAGCATTTT.